A single sample is the source of the 15 T cell receptor beta chains below, sequenced in a study of CD8 T cells in ankylosing spondylitis. Each CDR3 protein gets one entry after TCRdb re-called the 5' RACE reads with MiXCR. The profile shows about 130,000 distinct CDR3 sequences, more than 5.5% of them singletons. What was sequenced was blood, either unsorted or a sorted T cell fraction (not recorded which). The receptors shown here come from a female donor with ankylosing spondylitis or in good health (not recorded which).

The V gene is TRBV7-2, the J gene TRBJ1-2, with a possible D match to TRBD1 (5 bases). The germline V and J ends were trimmed by 5 bases and 7 bases, with 17 bases remaining between them. From germline, CDR1 is SGHTA and CDR2 FQGNSA. The CDR3 extends over 14 amino acids. CDR3 nucleotide sequence: TGTGCCAGCAGCCAGAGTTGGGGGGAAGTTGGCTACACCTTC. Amino acid sequence: CASSQSWGEVGYTF.

In its sample, this clonotype was seen many times. J is TRBJ2-1 and V is TRBV20-1; 14 bases align to TRBD2. This CDR3 is 19 amino acids long. CDR1 is DFQATT and CDR2 is SNEGSKA in the germline V gene (reference sequence). Trimming cost V 2 bases and J 4 bases; bases outside gene matches: 13. CDR3: CSARQPGLAGVTGYNEQFF. Here the CDR3 DNA reads TGCAGTGCTAGACAACCGGGACTAGCGGGGGTTACCGGTTACAATGAGCAGTTCTTC.

This clonotype was recorded at least ten times. The chain employs TRBV7-2 and TRBJ1-2; D gene uncertain. The CDR3 runs 14 residues. Trimming removed 6 bases from V and 2 bases from J, with 13 bases in between. Germline lookup yields CDR1 SGHTA and CDR2 FQGNSA. CDR3 DNA sequence: TGTGCCAGCAGGCTAGGGAGGGAAAACTATGGCTACACCTTC. Translation gives CASRLGRENYGYTF.

This rearrangement joins TRBV7-9 to TRBJ2-7, with 8 bases lining up with TRBD1. The CDR3 totals 14 residues. The V and J ends lost 5 bases and 6 bases, in that order; junction bases with no gene match: 9. The V gene's germline CDR1 is SEHNR and CDR2 FQNEAQ (reference sequence). CDR3 in amino acids: CASSVLGTGIEQYF. In DNA, the CDR3 is TGTGCCAGCAGCGTACTCGGGACAGGTATCGAGCAGTACTTC.

This clonotype was recorded many times. The V call is TRBV5-1, the J call TRBJ2-5; D is ambiguous. Germline CDR1 and CDR2: SGHRS and YFSETQ. The CDR3 has 15 amino acids. V lost 4 bases and J lost 0, with 13 bases in between. This chain's CDR3 is CASSPDTSNQETQYF. For the CDR3, the DNA is TGCGCCAGCAGCCCCGACACTTCCAACCAAGAGACCCAGTACTTC. The variable domain in full, with the rest retrieved from reference TRBV5-1 and TRBJ2-5, is KAGVTQTPRYLIKTRGQQVTLSCSPISGHRSVSWYQQTPGQGLQFLFEYFSETQRNKGNFPGRFSGRQFSNSRSEMNVSTLELGDSALYLCASSPDTSNQETQYFGPGTRLLVL.

This clonotype was seen at least ten times. This chain uses TRBV28 with TRBJ1-2; perhaps TRBD1 as D (5 bases). V was shortened by 2 bases and J by 8 bases, with 15 bases between the two germline ends. This CDR3 spans 14 amino acids. Germline CDR1 MDHEN, CDR2 SYDVKM. In nucleotides, the CDR3 is TGTGCCAGCAGTTTAAACAGGCTATGGAGGGGCTACACCTTC. Translated, it gives CASSLNRLWRGYTF.

In its sample, this clonotype was seen many times. The chain uses TRBV6-5 and TRBJ1-3; D might be TRBD1 (5 bases). The CDR3 contains 14 residues. V lost 4 bases, J lost 0 bases, and 7 bases lay in between. Germline CDR1 reads MNHEY; CDR2 reads SVGAGI. CDR3 nucleotide sequence: TGTGCCAGCAGTTGGGGGGACTCTGGAAACACCATATATTTT. Translation gives CASSWGDSGNTIYF.

This clonotype was detected ten times or more. This chain joins TRBV5-1 and TRBJ2-7; TRBD2 aligns across 9 bases. The CDR3 extends over 18 amino acids. The germline CDR1 and CDR2 sequences are SGHRS and YFSETQ. The V and J ends lost 3 bases and 3 bases, in that order; junction bases with no gene match: 16. The CDR3 spells CASSSSGLGLAGFYEQYF. CDR3 bases: TGCGCCAGCAGCTCGTCAGGCCTTGGGCTAGCGGGATTCTACGAGCAGTACTTC. The full variable domain, with the rest looked up from reference TRBV5-1 and TRBJ2-7, is KAGVTQTPRYLIKTRGQQVTLSCSPISGHRSVSWYQQTPGQGLQFLFEYFSETQRNKGNFPGRFSGRQFSNSRSEMNVSTLELGDSALYLCASSSSGLGLAGFYEQYFGPGTRLTVT.

This clonotype was counted only a few times. V and J are TRBV6-1 and TRBJ2-2; TRBD2 matches at 8 bases. This CDR3 has 17 residues. From germline, CDR1 is MNHNS and CDR2 SASEGT. Germline trimming cut 0 bases from V and 4 bases from J; bases unmatched to any gene: 7. CDR3 sequence: CASSEATRAGGTGELFF. CDR3 coding DNA: TGTGCCAGCAGTGAAGCTACTAGGGCGGGGGGCACCGGGGAGCTGTTTTTT.

This clonotype was recorded at least ten times. The chain uses TRBV12-3 or TRBV12-4 and TRBJ2-2, with unresolved D. Trimming shortened V by 6 bases and J by 0 bases, and 8 bases separated the two germline ends. This CDR3 spans 14 amino acids. This CDR3 is CASRQLANTGELFF. DNA of the CDR3: TGTGCCAGCAGGCAGTTAGCGAACACCGGGGAGCTGTTTTTT.

This clonotype has ten or more counts. This chain connects TRBV6-1 to TRBJ1-1; D may be TRBD1 (6 bases). This CDR3 has 14 residues. CDR1 and CDR2 from the germline V gene are MNHNS and SASEGT. Trimming stripped 7 bases from V and 1 base from J, with 13 bases between. CDR3 region: CASNAGVRNTEAFF. CDR3 DNA: TGTGCCAGCAACGCAGGGGTTAGGAACACTGAAGCTTTCTTT.

This clonotype was counted at least ten times. The genes are TRBV9 and TRBJ2-3; D gene ambiguous. Germline assignment: CDR1 SGDLS and CDR2 YYNGEE. The CDR3 consists of 13 residues. V shed 0 bases and J shed 2 bases, with 4 bases lying between them. The CDR3 sequence: CASSVGNTDTQYF. The CDR3 nucleotides are TGTGCCAGCAGCGTAGGCAACACAGATACGCAGTATTTT.

In its sample, this clonotype was seen many times. Here the CDR3 reads CASSQRAGGYNEQFF. For the CDR3, the DNA is TGCGCCAGCAGCCAACGAGCGGGGGGATACAATGAGCAGTTCTTC. The chain combines TRBV5-1 with TRBJ2-1, with 9 bases fitting TRBD2. The CDR3 covers 15 residues. Trimming at V came to 4 bases and at J to 4 bases, leaving 6 bases not matched to a gene. CDR1 and CDR2 (germline): SGHRS, YFSETQ.

This clonotype was picked up many times. The chain uses TRBV5-6 and TRBJ2-2; 10 positions agree with TRBD1. Germline CDR1 and CDR2: SGHDT and YYEEEE. This CDR3 is 16 amino acids long. V lost 4 bases to trimming and J lost 2 bases; unmatched junction nucleotides: 5. The CDR3 sequence: CASSDGTGVNTGELFF. The CDR3 DNA reads as TGTGCCAGCAGCGACGGGACAGGGGTAAACACCGGGGAGCTGTTTTTT.

This clonotype showed up many times. V usage is TRBV7-9 and J usage is TRBJ2-4; 7 nucleotides match TRBD1. The V and J ends lost 3 bases and 1 base, in that order; junction bases with no gene match: 6. Per germline, CDR1 SEHNR and CDR2 FQNEAQ (reference sequence). This CDR3 comprises 16 residues. The CDR3 here is CASSFTGAAAKNIQYF. In DNA, the CDR3 is TGTGCCAGCAGCTTCACAGGGGCCGCGGCCAAAAACATTCAGTACTTC.